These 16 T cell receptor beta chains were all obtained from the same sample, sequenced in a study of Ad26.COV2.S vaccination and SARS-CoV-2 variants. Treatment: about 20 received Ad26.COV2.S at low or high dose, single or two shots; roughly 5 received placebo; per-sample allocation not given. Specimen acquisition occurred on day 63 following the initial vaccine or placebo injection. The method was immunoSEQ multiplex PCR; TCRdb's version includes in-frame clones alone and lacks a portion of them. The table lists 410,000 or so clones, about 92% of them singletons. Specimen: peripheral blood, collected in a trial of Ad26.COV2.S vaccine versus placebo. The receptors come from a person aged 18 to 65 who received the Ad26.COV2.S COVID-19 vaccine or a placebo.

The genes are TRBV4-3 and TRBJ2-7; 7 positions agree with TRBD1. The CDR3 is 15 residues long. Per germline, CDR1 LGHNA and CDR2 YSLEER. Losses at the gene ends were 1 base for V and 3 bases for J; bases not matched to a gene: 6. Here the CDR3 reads CASSQAVGGYYEQYF. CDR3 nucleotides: TGCGCCAGCAGCCAAGCGGTAGGGGGCTACTACGAGCAGTACTTC.

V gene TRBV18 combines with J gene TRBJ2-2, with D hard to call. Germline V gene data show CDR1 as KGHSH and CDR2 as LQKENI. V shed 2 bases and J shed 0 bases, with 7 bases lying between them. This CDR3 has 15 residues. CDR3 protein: CASSPRLTNTGELFF. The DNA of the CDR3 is TGTGCCAGCTCACCAAGGTTGACGAACACCGGGGAGCTGTTTTTT. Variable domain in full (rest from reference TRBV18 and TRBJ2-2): NAGVMQNPRHLVRRRGQEARLRCSPMKGHSHVYWYRQLPEEGLKFMVYLQKENIIDESGMPKERFSAEFPKEGPSILRIQQVVRGDSAAYFCASSPRLTNTGELFFGEGSRLTVL.

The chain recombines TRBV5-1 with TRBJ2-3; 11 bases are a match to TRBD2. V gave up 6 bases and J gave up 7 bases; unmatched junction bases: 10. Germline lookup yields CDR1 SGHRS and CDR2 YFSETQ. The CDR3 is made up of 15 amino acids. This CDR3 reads CASNQLAGAQNTQYF. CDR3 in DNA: TGCGCCAGCAACCAACTAGCGGGGGCACAAAATACGCAGTATTTT.

The CDR3 loop reads CASSLGASGKNTGELFF. In DNA, the CDR3 is TGTGCCAGCAGCTTAGGGGCTAGCGGTAAGAACACCGGGGAGCTGTTTTTT. The V gene is TRBV7-2, the J gene TRBJ2-2, with 7 bases fitting TRBD2. Germline loops: CDR1 SGHTA, CDR2 FQGNSA. This CDR3 comprises 17 residues. The V segment lost 1 base and the J segment 1 base; nucleotides outside the gene matches: 6.

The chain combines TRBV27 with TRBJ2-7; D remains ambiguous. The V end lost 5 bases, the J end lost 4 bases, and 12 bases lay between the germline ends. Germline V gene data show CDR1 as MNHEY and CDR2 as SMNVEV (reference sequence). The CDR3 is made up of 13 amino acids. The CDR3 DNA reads TGTGCCAGCAGTCTAACCAGAGAATACGAGCAGTACTTC. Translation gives CASSLTREYEQYF.

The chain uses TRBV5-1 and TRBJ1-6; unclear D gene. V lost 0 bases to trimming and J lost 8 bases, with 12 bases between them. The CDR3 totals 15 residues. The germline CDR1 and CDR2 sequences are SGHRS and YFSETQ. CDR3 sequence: CASSLATSLDSPLHF. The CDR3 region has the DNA TGCGCCAGCAGCTTGGCTACGAGTTTGGATTCACCCCTCCACTTT. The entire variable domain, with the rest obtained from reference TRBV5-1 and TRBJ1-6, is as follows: KAGVTQTPRYLIKTRGQQVTLSCSPISGHRSVSWYQQTPGQGLQFLFEYFSETQRNKGNFPGRFSGRQFSNSRSEMNVSTLELGDSALYLCASSLATSLDSPLHFGNGTRLTVT.

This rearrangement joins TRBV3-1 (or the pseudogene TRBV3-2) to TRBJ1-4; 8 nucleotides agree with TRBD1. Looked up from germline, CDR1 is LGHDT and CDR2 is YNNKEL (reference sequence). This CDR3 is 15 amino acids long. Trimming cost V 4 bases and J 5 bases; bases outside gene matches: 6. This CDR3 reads CASSLRTGLNEKLFF. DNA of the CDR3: TGTGCCAGCAGCCTACGGACAGGGCTAAATGAAAAACTGTTTTTT.

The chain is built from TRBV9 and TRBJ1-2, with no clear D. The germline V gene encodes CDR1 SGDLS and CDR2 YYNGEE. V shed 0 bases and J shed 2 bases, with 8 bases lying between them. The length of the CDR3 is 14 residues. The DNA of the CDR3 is TGTGCCAGCAGCGTAGATGATTCGAACTATGGCTACACCTTC. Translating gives CASSVDDSNYGYTF.

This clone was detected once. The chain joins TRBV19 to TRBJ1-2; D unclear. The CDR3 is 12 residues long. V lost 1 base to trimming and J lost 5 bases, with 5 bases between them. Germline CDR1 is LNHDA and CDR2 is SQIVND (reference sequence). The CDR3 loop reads CASSIGRYGYTF. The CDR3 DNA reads TGTGCCAGTAGTATAGGGAGGTATGGCTACACCTTC. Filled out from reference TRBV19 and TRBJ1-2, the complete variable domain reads DGGITQSPKYLFRKEGQNVTLSCEQNLNHDAMYWYRQDPGQGLRLIYYSQIVNDFQKGDIAEGYSVSREKKESFPLTVTSAQKNPTAFYLCASSIGRYGYTFGSGTRLTVV.

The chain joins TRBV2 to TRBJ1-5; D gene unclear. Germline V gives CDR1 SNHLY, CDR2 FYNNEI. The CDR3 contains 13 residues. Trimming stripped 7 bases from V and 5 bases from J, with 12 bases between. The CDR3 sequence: CASTLMGYQPQHF. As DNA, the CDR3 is TGTGCCAGCACCCTGATGGGTTATCAGCCCCAGCATTTT.

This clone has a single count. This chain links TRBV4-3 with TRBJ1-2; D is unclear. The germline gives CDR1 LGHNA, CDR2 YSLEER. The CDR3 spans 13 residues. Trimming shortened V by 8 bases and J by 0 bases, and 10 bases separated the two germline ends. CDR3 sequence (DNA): TGCGCCAGCCTTGGTCCTCCTAACTATGGCTACACCTTC. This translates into CASLGPPNYGYTF.

This CDR3 is CASSPGQGDEKLFF. The CDR3 DNA sequence: TGTGCCAGCAGCCCGGGACAGGGTGATGAAAAACTGTTTTTT. The rearrangement uses TRBV5-4 and TRBJ1-4; 9 bases fit TRBD1. V was clipped by 4 bases and J by 6 bases; unmatched bases: 4. The CDR3 runs 14 residues. Germline V lookup: CDR1 SGHNT, CDR2 YYREEE (reference sequence).

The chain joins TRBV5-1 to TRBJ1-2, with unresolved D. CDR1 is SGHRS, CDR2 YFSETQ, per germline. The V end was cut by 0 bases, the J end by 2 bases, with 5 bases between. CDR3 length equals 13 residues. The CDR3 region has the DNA TGCGCCAGCAGCTTGGAAATCAACTATGGCTACACCTTC. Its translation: CASSLEINYGYTF.

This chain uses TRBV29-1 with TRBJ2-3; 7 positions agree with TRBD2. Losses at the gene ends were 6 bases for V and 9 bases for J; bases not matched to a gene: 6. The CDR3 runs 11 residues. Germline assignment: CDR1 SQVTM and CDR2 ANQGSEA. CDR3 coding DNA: TGCAGCGTCCCCCTCGGGGGGACGCAGTATTTT. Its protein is CSVPLGGTQYF.

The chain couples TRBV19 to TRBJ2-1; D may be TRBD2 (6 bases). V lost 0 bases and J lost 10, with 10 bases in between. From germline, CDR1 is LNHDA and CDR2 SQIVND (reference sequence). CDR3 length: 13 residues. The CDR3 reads CASSIDRLAEQFF. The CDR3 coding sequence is TGTGCCAGTAGTATAGATCGCCTAGCGGAGCAGTTCTTC.

The CDR3 sequence: CASGLSQGGYTF. DNA of the CDR3: TGTGCTAGTGGTTTGTCTCAGGGTGGCTACACCTTC. V gene TRBV12-5 combines with J gene TRBJ1-2; D is possibly TRBD1 (5 bases). V lost 2 bases and J lost 7, with 8 bases in between. Germline V gives CDR1 LGHNT, CDR2 FRNRAP. This CDR3 spans 12 amino acids.